The next 3 T cell receptor beta chains were all read from a single sample in a study of blood T cell repertoires in COVID-19. Measured with immunoSEQ multiplex PCR; TCRdb has only the in-frame clones, and not every one. The data hold a few hundred thousand clones, with 75% to 90% observed a single time. Material for sequencing was peripheral blood. The receptors were sampled from a man aged 55 to 70 who had recovered from COVID-19.

The chain has TRBV10-2 and TRBJ2-7, with 8 bases lining up with TRBD2. The CDR3 contains 15 residues. V was pared by 2 bases and J by 2 bases, with 5 bases of the junction left unmatched. Germline V CDR1 and CDR2: WSHSY, SAAADI. CDR3 in DNA: TGCGCCAGCAGTGAGATAGCGGGAAGCACCTACGAGCAGTACTTC. Amino acids: CASSEIAGSTYEQYF.

The chain has TRBV6-5 and TRBJ1-5; D perhaps matches TRBD1 (6 bases). Trimming cost V 7 bases and J 9 bases, with 13 bases left between them. CDR3 length equals 12 residues. The V gene's germline CDR1 is MNHEY and CDR2 SVGAGI. The CDR3 loop reads CASTTGLAPQHF. The CDR3 coding sequence is TGTGCCAGCACCACAGGGTTGGCGCCCCAGCATTTT.

The CDR3 nucleotides read TGTGCCAGCAGCTTAGGGCAGGGGGATCGGGCGCAGTATTTT. Protein sequence: CASSLGQGDRAQYF. The chain carries TRBV7-9 and TRBJ2-3; the match to TRBD1 covers 7 bases. Germline V lookup: CDR1 SEHNR, CDR2 FQNEAQ (reference sequence). The V and J ends lost 1 base and 10 bases, in that order; junction bases with no gene match: 8. The CDR3 totals 14 residues.